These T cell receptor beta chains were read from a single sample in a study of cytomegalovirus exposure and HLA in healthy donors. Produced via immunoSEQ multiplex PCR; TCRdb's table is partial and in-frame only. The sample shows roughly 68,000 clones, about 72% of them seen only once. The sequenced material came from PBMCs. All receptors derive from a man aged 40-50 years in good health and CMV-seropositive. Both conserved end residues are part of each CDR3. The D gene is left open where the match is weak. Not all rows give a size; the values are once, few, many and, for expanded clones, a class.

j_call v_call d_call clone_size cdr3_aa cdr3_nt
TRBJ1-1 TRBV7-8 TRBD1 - CASSEGQGNTEAFF TGTGCCAGCAGCGAGGGACAGGGGAACACTGAAGCTTTCTTT
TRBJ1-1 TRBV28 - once CATQPRLTEAFF TGTGCCACCCAGCCGCGGTTAACTGAAGCTTTCTTT
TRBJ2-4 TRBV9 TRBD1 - CASSGEQGVTKNIQYF TGTGCCAGCAGCGGGGAACAGGGGGTGACCAAAAACATTCAGTACTTC
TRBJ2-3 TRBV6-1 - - CASSERDTQYF TGTGCCAGCAGTGAACGGGATACGCAGTATTTT
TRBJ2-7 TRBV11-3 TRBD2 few CASSRAGNYEQYF TGTGCCAGCAGCCGAGCGGGGAATTACGAGCAGTACTTC
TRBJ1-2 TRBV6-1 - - CASSALLVGYTF TGTGCCAGCAGTGCCCTCTTAGTGGGCTACACCTTC
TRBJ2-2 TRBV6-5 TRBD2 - CASSYFGGATGELFF TGTGCCAGCAGTTATTTCGGGGGGGCCACCGGGGAGCTGTTTTTT
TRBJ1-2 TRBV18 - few CASSPVAARRTDYGYTF TGTGCCAGCTCACCAGTGGCGGCCCGGCGCACTGACTATGGCTACACCTTC
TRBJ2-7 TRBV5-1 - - CASSLRHRSYEQYF TGCGCCAGCAGCTTGCGTCACAGGTCCTACGAGCAGTACTTC
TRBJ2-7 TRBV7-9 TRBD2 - CASSLWTSLGGEQYF TGTGCCAGCAGCTTGTGGACTAGCCTGGGGGGTGAGCAGTACTTC
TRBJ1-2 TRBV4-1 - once CASSHNLGVDYGYTF TGCGCCAGCAGCCACAACCTCGGGGTGGACTATGGCTACACCTTC
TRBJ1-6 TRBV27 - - CASSPGQTYNSPLHF TGTGCCAGCAGCCCTGGACAGACTTATAATTCACCCCTCCACTTT
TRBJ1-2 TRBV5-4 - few CASSLNRVDYGYTF TGTGCCAGCAGCTTGAACAGGGTGGACTATGGCTACACCTTC
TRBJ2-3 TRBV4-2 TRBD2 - CASSQDRWTSMDTQYF TGTGCCAGCAGCCAAGATCGATGGACTAGCATGGATACGCAGTATTTT
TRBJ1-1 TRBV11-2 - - CASSREAGRITEAFF TGTGCCAGCAGCCGCGAGGCGGGCAGGATCACTGAAGCTTTCTTT
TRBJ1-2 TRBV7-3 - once CASSLTGRDGYTF TGTGCCAGCAGCTTAACAGGGAGGGATGGCTACACCTTC
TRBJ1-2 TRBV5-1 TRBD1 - CASSVGQGNYGYTF TGCGCCAGCAGCGTGGGACAGGGGAACTATGGCTACACCTTC
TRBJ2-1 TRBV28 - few CASSLLGGAYEQFF TGTGCCAGCAGCCTCTTGGGGGGGGCGTATGAGCAGTTCTTC
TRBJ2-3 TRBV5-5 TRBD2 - CASSLSLTSGYTDTQYF TGTGCCAGCAGCTTGTCCCTGACTAGCGGCTACACAGATACGCAGTATTTT
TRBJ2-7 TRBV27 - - CASSLAGRVSYEQYF TGTGCCAGCAGTTTAGCGGGACGGGTCTCCTACGAGCAGTACTTC
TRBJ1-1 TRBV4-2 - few CASSQAEDSEAFF TGTGCCAGCAGCCAAGCGGAGGACAGTGAAGCTTTCTTT
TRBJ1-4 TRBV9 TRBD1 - CASSVDQGAGEKLFF TGTGCCAGCAGCGTAGATCAGGGGGCGGGTGAAAAACTGTTTTTT
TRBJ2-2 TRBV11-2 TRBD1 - CASSPYPGTDNRGELFF TGTGCCAGCAGCCCTTACCCCGGGACAGACAATCGCGGGGAGCTGTTTTTT
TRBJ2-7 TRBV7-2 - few CASTTRARSYEQYF TGTGCCAGCACGACGAGGGCAAGATCCTACGAGCAGTACTTC
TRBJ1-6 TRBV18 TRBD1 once CASSMDRAINSPLHF TGTGCCAGCTCAATGGACAGGGCGATAAATTCACCCCTCCACTTT
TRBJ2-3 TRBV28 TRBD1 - CASTPRQGASTDTQYF TGTGCCAGCACTCCCCGACAGGGGGCGAGCACAGATACGCAGTATTTT
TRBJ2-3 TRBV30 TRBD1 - CAYHEQGAATDTQYF TGTGCCTACCATGAACAGGGGGCAGCCACAGATACGCAGTATTTT
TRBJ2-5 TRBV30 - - CAWSSPGVETQYF TGTGCCTGGAGTTCCCCAGGGGTAGAGACCCAGTACTTC
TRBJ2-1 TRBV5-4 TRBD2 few CASSRGLAGYNEQFF TGTGCCAGCAGCCGGGGGCTAGCGGGGTACAATGAGCAGTTCTTC
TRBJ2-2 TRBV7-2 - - CASSPGQNTGELFF TGTGCCAGCAGCCCAGGACAGAACACCGGGGAGCTGTTTTTT
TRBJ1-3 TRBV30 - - CAWSYNGNTIYF TGTGCCTGGAGTTACAATGGAAACACCATATATTTT
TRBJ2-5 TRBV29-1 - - CSVEHDQETQYF TGCAGCGTCGAGCATGACCAAGAGACCCAGTACTTC
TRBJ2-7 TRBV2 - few CASLRGTHGREQYF TGTGCCAGCCTCAGGGGAACCCATGGCCGGGAGCAGTACTTC
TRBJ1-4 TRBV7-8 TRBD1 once CASSLAGTGEEKLFF TGTGCCAGCAGCTTAGCTGGGACAGGGGAGGAAAAACTGTTTTTT
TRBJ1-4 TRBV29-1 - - CSVYGRGSATNEKLFF TGCAGCGTATACGGTCGCGGGAGTGCAACTAATGAAAAACTGTTTTTT
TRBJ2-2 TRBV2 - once CASSEADRLNTGELFF TGTGCCAGCAGTGAAGCGGACAGACTAAACACCGGGGAGCTGTTTTTT
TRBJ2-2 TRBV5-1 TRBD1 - CASSLQGSRGGELFF TGCGCCAGCAGCTTACAGGGGAGTCGTGGCGGGGAGCTGTTTTTT
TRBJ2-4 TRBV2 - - CASIGTKNIQYF TGTGCCAGCATCGGGACCAAAAACATTCAGTACTTC
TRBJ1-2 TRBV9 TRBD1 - CASSVDVDRVITF TGTGCCAGCAGCGTAGATGTAGACAGGGTAATTACCTTC
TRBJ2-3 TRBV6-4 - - CASSAGTRVTDTQYF TGTGCCAGCAGCGCCGGCACTAGAGTCACAGATACGCAGTATTTT
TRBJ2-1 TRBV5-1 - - CASSLISDSEQFF TGCGCCAGCAGCTTGATTAGCGATAGTGAGCAGTTCTTC
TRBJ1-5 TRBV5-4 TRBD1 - CASSFSPDRDQPQHF TGTGCCAGCAGCTTTTCCCCGGACAGGGATCAGCCCCAGCATTTT
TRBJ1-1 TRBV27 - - CASSPGHTTEAFF TGTGCCAGCAGCCCGGGACACACCACTGAAGCTTTCTTT